Listed below are T cell receptor beta chains from one sample, sequenced in a study of shared clonotypes between healthy human individuals. Generated by immunoSEQ multiplex PCR, the TCRdb table keeps only in-frame clones and is missing some. The data show about 960,000 clones, 76% seen once. Sequences were obtained from memory CD4+ T cells sorted from blood. The receptors stem from a man between 18 and 35 years old in good health. Both conserved end residues are part of each CDR3. The D gene is left open where the match is weak.

J | V | D | DNA | CDR3
TRBJ1-2 | TRBV2 | - | TGTGCCAGCCACAGACAGGAGAATATTGGCTACACCTTC | CASHRQENIGYTF
TRBJ2-7 | TRBV5-1 | TRBD2 | TGCGCCAGCAGCTCCGGACTAGCGATGAACTACGAGCAGTACTTC | CASSSGLAMNYEQYF
TRBJ1-1 | TRBV2 | - | TGTGCCAGCAGTGAAGCAGGGAGGAACACTGAAGCTTTCTTT | CASSEAGRNTEAFF
TRBJ1-3 | TRBV19 | - | TGTGCCAGTAGAGGGGGATCGGGTGCCCCCTCTGGAAACACCATATATTTT | CASRGGSGAPSGNTIYF
TRBJ2-7 | TRBV12-2 | - | TGTGCAAGTCGCTTAGCGGGTGAAGGACTAGCGGTACCACAAACCTACGAGCAGTACTTC | CASRLAGEGLAVPQTYEQYF
TRBJ2-1 | TRBV7-7 | TRBD2 | TGTGCTAGCAGCTTAGCGGGGAGCTCCTACAATGAGCAGTTCTTC | CASSLAGSSYNEQFF
TRBJ2-7 | TRBV9 | TRBD2 | TGTGCCAGCAGCCCAGGGACTAGCGGGATCCCCTACGAGCAGTACTTC | CASSPGTSGIPYEQYF
TRBJ1-2 | TRBV5-1 | - | TGCGCCAGCAGCCGCGGAGGGGACTATGGCTACACCTTC | CASSRGGDYGYTF
TRBJ1-6 | TRBV10-2 | TRBD1 | TGCGCCAGCTATGACAGGGAAATTTGGAATTCACCCCTCCACTTT | CASYDREIWNSPLHF
TRBJ2-1 | TRBV6-1 | TRBD1 | TGTGCCAGCAGTGGGGACCGAGTCAGGGGGCGCGAGCAGTTCTTC | CASSGDRVRGREQFF